This entry concerns a single TCR beta chain. Antigen specificity is unknown. The data were obtained in a study of identical twins. The CDR3 consists of 12 residues. V dropped 6 bases and J dropped 6 bases, with 8 bases sitting between them. Germline V CDR1 and CDR2: ENHRY, SYGVKD. Study-level findings and limits: Memory repertoires showed no such pattern, whereas abundant cord blood beta clonotypes carried fewer insertions. With monozygotic twins, out-of-frame TCR alpha sharing exceeded what models estimated.

Each CDR3 protein is one row after TCRdb ran MiXCR on the 5' RACE reads. In the table there are around 470,000 distinct CDR3 sequences, 12% to 15% of which are singletons. The same sample was also studied in work on yellow fever vaccine responses in identical twins.

V is TRBV10-3 and J is TRBJ2-2, with D unresolved. The sample taken for sequencing was CD4+ T cells sorted from blood. The source of this sequence is a woman aged 18 to 35 in good health. CDR3 nucleotides: TGTGCCATCAGCCCTCAGTCCGGGGAGCTGTTTTTT. Translating gives CAISPQSGELFF.